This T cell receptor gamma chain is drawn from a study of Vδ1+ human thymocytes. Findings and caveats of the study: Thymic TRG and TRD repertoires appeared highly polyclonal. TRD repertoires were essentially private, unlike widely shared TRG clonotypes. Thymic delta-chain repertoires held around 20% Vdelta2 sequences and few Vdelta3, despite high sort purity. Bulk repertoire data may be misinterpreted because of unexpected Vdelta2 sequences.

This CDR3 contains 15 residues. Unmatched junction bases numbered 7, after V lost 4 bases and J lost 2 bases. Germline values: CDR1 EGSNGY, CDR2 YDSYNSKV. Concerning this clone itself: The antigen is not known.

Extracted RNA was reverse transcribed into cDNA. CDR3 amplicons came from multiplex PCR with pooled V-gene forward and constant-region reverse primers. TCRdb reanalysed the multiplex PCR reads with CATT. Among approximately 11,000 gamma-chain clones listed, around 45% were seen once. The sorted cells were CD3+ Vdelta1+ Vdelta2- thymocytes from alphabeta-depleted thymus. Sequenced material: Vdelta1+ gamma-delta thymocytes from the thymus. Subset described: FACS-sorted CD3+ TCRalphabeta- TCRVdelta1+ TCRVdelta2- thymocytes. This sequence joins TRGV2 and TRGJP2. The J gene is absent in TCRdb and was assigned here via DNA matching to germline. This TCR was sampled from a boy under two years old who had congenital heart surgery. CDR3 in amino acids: CATWDARSSDWIKTF. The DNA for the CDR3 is TGTGCCACCTGGGATGCCAGAAGTAGTGATTGGATCAAGACGTTT.